The clone carrying this TCR beta chain was seen a handful of times. Sequencing used immunoSEQ multiplex PCR; TCRdb keeps in-frame clones, though not all of them. The table has around 200,000 clones, about nine tenths seen once. Germline CDR1 is MGHRA and CDR2 is YSYEKL. V lost 3 bases, J lost 5 bases, and 10 bases lay in between. This CDR3 is built from 14 residues. The sample originates from a study of blood T cell repertoires in COVID-19. The genes are TRBV4-1 and TRBJ2-2; possibly TRBD2 for D (5 bases). The TCR comes from a man aged 25-40 years with acute or convalescent COVID-19. The sample taken for sequencing was peripheral blood. The DNA for the CDR3 is TGCGCCAGCAGCCAGTCGGGAAGGACCGGGGAGCTGTTTTTT. Translated, it gives CASSQSGRTGELFF.